This T cell receptor beta chain was sequenced in a study of T cells after yellow fever vaccination. Concerning this clonotype: Its antigen is undetermined.

Study-wide points: Primary-vaccination clones mostly resurfaced post-booster (nearly 97% CD4, more than 85% CD8). Weaker overall was a secondary response that nonetheless peaked faster, on day 5 versus 15. Bulk-population clonotypes that are abundant could appear as contaminants in FACS-sorted repertoires.

V was clipped by 2 bases and J by 2 bases, with 10 bases between them. CDR1 is MNHEY, CDR2 SVGAGI, per germline. CDR3 length: 16 amino acids. As TCR cDNA was made by 5'RACE template switching, a universal primer site and UMIs were added. TCRdb recomputed calls from the 5' RACE reads with MiXCR, one row per CDR3 protein. The sample contains some 200,000 distinct CDR3 sequences, roughly 3.3% of which appear only once. The chain carries TRBV6-5 and TRBJ2-6; possibly TRBD1 for D (6 bases). The TCR comes from a man aged 18 to 30 who received the YFV17D yellow fever vaccine. Sequencing used CD4+ T cells sorted from PBMCs, obtained 10 days after the yellow fever booster vaccination. The CDR3 DNA reads TGTGCCAGCAGTTACAGCCCAGGGGCTGGGGCCAACGTCCTGACTTTC. Translation gives CASSYSPGAGANVLTF.